These T cell receptor beta chains were read from a single sample in a study of sequential checkpoint blockade in melanoma. This table comes from immunoSEQ multiplex PCR, and its TCRdb copy is limited to in-frame clones, with some not included. The sample consists of fewer than 15,000 clones, almost 80% of them appearing once. The input for sequencing was CD8+ T cells sorted from blood (inferred from file names), taken from a patient given nivolumab and ipilimumab in sequence. These TCRs come from a human donor with melanoma. Both conserved end residues are part of each CDR3. D genes are given only for firm matches. Expanded clones are given a class, and other clones once, few, many or no size at all.

d_call: -; clone_size: -; v_call: TRBV7-9; j_call: TRBJ1-2; cdr3_nt: TGTGCCAGCAGCTTAGTGGCAGGGGCCTATAACTATGGCTACACCTTC; cdr3_aa: CASSLVAGAYNYGYTF
d_call: -; clone_size: once; v_call: TRBV4-1; j_call: TRBJ1-1; cdr3_nt: TGCGCCAGCAGCCAAGTGTCCCTTTATCAGGGCTCCGCCATGAACACTGAAGCTTTCTTT; cdr3_aa: CASSQVSLYQGSAMNTEAFF
d_call: -; clone_size: -; v_call: TRBV19; j_call: TRBJ1-6; cdr3_nt: TGTGCCAGTACCATGGGGGGGGTTAATTCACCCCTCCACTTT; cdr3_aa: CASTMGGVNSPLHF
d_call: -; clone_size: -; v_call: TRBV4-1; j_call: TRBJ2-5; cdr3_nt: TGCGCCAGCAGCCAGGCAGGATCCCAATACTTC; cdr3_aa: CASSQAGSQYF
d_call: TRBD2; clone_size: -; v_call: TRBV28; j_call: TRBJ2-5; cdr3_nt: TGTGCCAGCAGTTTTGAGGGGACTAGCGGGGGCAATCAGACCCAGTACTTC; cdr3_aa: CASSFEGTSGGNQTQYF
d_call: TRBD1; clone_size: -; v_call: TRBV30; j_call: TRBJ2-3; cdr3_nt: TGTGCCTGGAGCGCCGGCCAGGGGGCCGGAGATACGCAGTATTTT; cdr3_aa: CAWSAGQGAGDTQYF
d_call: -; clone_size: few; v_call: TRBV7-3; j_call: TRBJ1-2; cdr3_nt: TGTGCCAGCAGCTTATCGGGGGAGGACTATGGCTACACCTTC; cdr3_aa: CASSLSGEDYGYTF
d_call: TRBD2; clone_size: once; v_call: TRBV6-5; j_call: TRBJ2-1; cdr3_nt: TGTGCCAGCAGTTACGGGCTAGCGGGAGTCGATGAGCAGTTCTTC; cdr3_aa: CASSYGLAGVDEQFF
d_call: -; clone_size: -; v_call: TRBV7-7; j_call: TRBJ2-6; cdr3_nt: TGTGCCAGCAGCTTAGGCAGCTCTGGGGCCAACGTCCTGACTTTC; cdr3_aa: CASSLGSSGANVLTF
d_call: TRBD1; clone_size: -; v_call: TRBV28; j_call: TRBJ2-7; cdr3_nt: TGTGCCAGCAGTTTTCGGAGACAGGGGGCGAGCGAGCAGTACTTC; cdr3_aa: CASSFRRQGASEQYF
d_call: TRBD1; clone_size: -; v_call: TRBV5-5; j_call: TRBJ1-5; cdr3_nt: TGTGCCAGCAGCTTTCAGGGGGAGTACAATCAGCCCCAGCATTTT; cdr3_aa: CASSFQGEYNQPQHF
d_call: TRBD2; clone_size: -; v_call: TRBV4-2; j_call: TRBJ2-3; cdr3_nt: TGTGCCAGCAGCCTCCCGGGACTAGCGGTCACAGATACGCAGTATTTT; cdr3_aa: CASSLPGLAVTDTQYF
d_call: -; clone_size: -; v_call: TRBV19; j_call: TRBJ2-1; cdr3_nt: TGTGCCAGTAAACGAGGATCGGGTGAGCAGTTCTTC; cdr3_aa: CASKRGSGEQFF
d_call: -; clone_size: -; v_call: TRBV4-1; j_call: TRBJ2-5; cdr3_nt: TGCGCCAGCAGCCAGTACGGACCAGGGCAAGAGACCCAGTACTTC; cdr3_aa: CASSQYGPGQETQYF
d_call: -; clone_size: once; v_call: TRBV5-1; j_call: TRBJ2-7; cdr3_nt: TGCGCCAGCAGCTTTTCCTCGGGGGCCTACGAGCAGTACTTC; cdr3_aa: CASSFSSGAYEQYF
d_call: -; clone_size: medium-sized; v_call: TRBV7-2; j_call: TRBJ1-5; cdr3_nt: TGTGCCAGCAGCGCTACCTCCTCTTATAGCAATCAGCCCCAGCATTTT; cdr3_aa: CASSATSSYSNQPQHF
d_call: -; clone_size: -; v_call: TRBV29-1; j_call: TRBJ2-3; cdr3_nt: TGCAGCGTTGAGGACATTACAGATACGCAGTATTTT; cdr3_aa: CSVEDITDTQYF
d_call: TRBD1; clone_size: -; v_call: TRBV4-2; j_call: TRBJ1-2; cdr3_nt: TGTGCCAGCACTTCCGGGACAGATGGCTACACCTTC; cdr3_aa: CASTSGTDGYTF
d_call: -; clone_size: -; v_call: TRBV5-5; j_call: TRBJ2-5; cdr3_nt: TGTGCCAGCAGCCTACAGGGTATGTTCGCAGAGACCCAGTACTTC; cdr3_aa: CASSLQGMFAETQYF
d_call: -; clone_size: -; v_call: TRBV6-1; j_call: TRBJ2-7; cdr3_nt: TGTGCCAGCTCCGAGGGACATAACTACGAGCAGTACTTC; cdr3_aa: CASSEGHNYEQYF
d_call: TRBD2; clone_size: -; v_call: TRBV30; j_call: TRBJ2-3; cdr3_nt: TGTGCCTGGAGTGGTCTAGCGGGGGGGGTTAAAGATACGCAGTATTTT; cdr3_aa: CAWSGLAGGVKDTQYF
d_call: -; clone_size: few; v_call: TRBV7-9; j_call: TRBJ2-7; cdr3_nt: TGTGCCAGCAGCCCCCCGACAGGAACCGAGCAGTACTTC; cdr3_aa: CASSPPTGTEQYF